This paragraph reports one T cell receptor beta chain. What it binds is not known. This sample was taken from a study of T cell responses to AZD1222 COVID-19 vaccine. Study results and caveats: Only 5 to 7 AZD1222 recipients were seropositive at baseline. Reports indicate that nearly half of spike-specific TCRs are directed at unmutated variant regions. There were vaccine-associated CD4 TCRs across spike, dominant at 160-218 and 743-854.

The table came from immunoSEQ multiplex PCR; TCRdb's copy has only in-frame clones and leaves some out. The profile shows approximately 50,000 clones, less than 90% of them singletons. V was pared by 1 base and J by 5 bases, with 9 bases between. CDR1 is SGHDN and CDR2 is FVKESK in the germline V gene. The CDR3 spans 13 residues. The sequences come from peripheral blood, collected 28 days after the second AZD1222 dose. The sequence came from an adult who received the AZD1222 COVID-19 vaccine. The chain carries TRBV14 and TRBJ2-7, with no clear D. CDR3 sequence: CASSQVSTHEQYF. CDR3 coding DNA: TGTGCCAGCAGCCAAGTGAGCACCCACGAGCAGTACTTC. The complete variable domain, with remaining parts taken from reference TRBV14 and TRBJ2-7, reads EAGVTQFPSHSVIEKGQTVTLRCDPISGHDNLYWYRRVMGKEIKFLLHFVKESKQDESGMPNNRFLAERTGGTYSTLKVQPAELEDSGVYFCASSQVSTHEQYFGPGTRLTVT.